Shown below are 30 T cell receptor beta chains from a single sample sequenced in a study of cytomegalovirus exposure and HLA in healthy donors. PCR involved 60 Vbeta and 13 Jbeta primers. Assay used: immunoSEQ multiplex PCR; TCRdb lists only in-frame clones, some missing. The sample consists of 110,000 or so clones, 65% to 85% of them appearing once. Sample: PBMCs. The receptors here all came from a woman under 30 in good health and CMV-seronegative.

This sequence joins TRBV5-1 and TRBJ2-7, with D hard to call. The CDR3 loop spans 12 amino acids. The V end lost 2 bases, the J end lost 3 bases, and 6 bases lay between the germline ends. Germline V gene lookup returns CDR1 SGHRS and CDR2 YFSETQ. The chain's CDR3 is CASSFGSYEQYF. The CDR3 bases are TGCGCCAGCAGCTTTGGCAGCTACGAGCAGTACTTC. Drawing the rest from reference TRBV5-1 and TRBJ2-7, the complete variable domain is KAGVTQTPRYLIKTRGQQVTLSCSPISGHRSVSWYQQTPGQGLQFLFEYFSETQRNKGNFPGRFSGRQFSNSRSEMNVSTLELGDSALYLCASSFGSYEQYFGPGTRLTVT.

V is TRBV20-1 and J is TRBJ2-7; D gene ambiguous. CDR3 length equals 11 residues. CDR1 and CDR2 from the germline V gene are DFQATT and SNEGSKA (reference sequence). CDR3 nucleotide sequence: TGCACCCTTCACAGTAACTACGAGCAGTACTTC. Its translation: CTLHSNYEQYF.

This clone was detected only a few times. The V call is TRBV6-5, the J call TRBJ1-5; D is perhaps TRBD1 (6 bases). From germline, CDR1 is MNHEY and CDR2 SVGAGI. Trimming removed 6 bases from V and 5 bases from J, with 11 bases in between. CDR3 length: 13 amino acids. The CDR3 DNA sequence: TGTGCCAGCAGCTGGGACAATTATCAGCCCCAGCATTTT. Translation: CASSWDNYQPQHF.

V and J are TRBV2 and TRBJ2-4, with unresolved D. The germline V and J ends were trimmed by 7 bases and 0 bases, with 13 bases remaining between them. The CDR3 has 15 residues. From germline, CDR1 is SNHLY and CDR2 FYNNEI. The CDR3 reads CASNPLLGAKNIQYF. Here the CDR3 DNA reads TGTGCCAGCAACCCACTACTGGGAGCCAAAAACATTCAGTACTTC.

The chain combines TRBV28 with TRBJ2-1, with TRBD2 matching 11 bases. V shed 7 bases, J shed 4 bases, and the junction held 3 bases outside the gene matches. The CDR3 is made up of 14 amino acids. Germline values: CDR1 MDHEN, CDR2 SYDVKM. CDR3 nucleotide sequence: TGTGCCAGCAAGACTAGCGGGATTTACAATGAGCAGTTCTTC. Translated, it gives CASKTSGIYNEQFF.

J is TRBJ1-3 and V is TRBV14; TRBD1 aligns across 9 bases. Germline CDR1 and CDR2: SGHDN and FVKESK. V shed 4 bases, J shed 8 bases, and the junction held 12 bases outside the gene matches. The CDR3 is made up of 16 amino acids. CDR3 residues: CASSLLDTGGIDTIYF. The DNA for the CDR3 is TGTGCCAGCAGCCTGTTGGATACAGGGGGCATAGACACCATATATTTT.

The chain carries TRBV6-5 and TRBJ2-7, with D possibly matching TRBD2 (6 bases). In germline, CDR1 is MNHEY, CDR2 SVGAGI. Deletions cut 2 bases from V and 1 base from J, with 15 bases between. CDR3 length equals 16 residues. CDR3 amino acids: CASSYKGGESSYEQYF. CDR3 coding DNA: TGTGCCAGCAGTTACAAAGGAGGGGAGTCGTCCTACGAGCAGTACTTC.

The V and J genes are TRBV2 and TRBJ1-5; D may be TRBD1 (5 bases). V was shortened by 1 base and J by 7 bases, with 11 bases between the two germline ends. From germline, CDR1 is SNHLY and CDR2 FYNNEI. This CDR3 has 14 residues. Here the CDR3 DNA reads TGTGCCAGCAGTGAAGGACAGAAGGGGCAGCCCCAGCATTTT. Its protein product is CASSEGQKGQPQHF.

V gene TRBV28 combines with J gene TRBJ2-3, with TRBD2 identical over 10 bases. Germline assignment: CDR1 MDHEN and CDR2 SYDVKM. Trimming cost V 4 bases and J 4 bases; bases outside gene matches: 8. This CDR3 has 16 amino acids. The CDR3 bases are TGTGCCAGCAGTTCACTAGCGGGAACCTACCCAGATACGCAGTATTTT. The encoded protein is CASSSLAGTYPDTQYF.

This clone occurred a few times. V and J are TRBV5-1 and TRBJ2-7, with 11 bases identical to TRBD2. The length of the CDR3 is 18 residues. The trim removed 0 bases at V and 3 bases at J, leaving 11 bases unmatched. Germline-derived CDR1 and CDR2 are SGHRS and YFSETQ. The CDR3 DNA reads TGCGCCAGCAGCTTGGCCTCATTCACTAGCGGGAGTGTCTACGAGCAGTACTTC. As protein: CASSLASFTSGSVYEQYF.

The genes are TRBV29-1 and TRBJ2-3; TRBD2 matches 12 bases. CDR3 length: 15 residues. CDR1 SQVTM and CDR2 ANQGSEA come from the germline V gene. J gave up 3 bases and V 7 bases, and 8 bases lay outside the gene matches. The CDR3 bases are TGCAGCGCCAGACTAGCGGGAGTGAGTACAGATACGCAGTATTTT. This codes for CSARLAGVSTDTQYF.

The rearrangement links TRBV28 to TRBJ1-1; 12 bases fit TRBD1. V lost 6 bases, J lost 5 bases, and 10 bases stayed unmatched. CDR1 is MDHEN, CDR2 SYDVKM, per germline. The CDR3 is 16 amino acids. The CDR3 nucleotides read TGTGCCAGCAGGACCTGGGGACAGGGGGCAGGAACTGAAGCTTTCTTT. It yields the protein CASRTWGQGAGTEAFF. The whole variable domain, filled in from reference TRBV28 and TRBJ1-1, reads DVKVTQSSRYLVKRTGEKVFLECVQDMDHENMFWYRQDPGLGLRLIYFSYDVKMKEKGDIPEGYSVSREKKERFSLILESASTNQTSMYLCASRTWGQGAGTEAFFGQGTRLTVV.

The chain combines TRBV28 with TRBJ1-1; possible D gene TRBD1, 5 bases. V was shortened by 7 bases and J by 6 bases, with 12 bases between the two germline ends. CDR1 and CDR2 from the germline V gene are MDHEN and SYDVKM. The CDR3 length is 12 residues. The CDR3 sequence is CASIGTLSEAFF. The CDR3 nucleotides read TGTGCCAGCATCGGGACTCTATCTGAAGCTTTCTTT.

CDR3 region: CASSTQGENYGYTF. The CDR3 region has the DNA TGTGCCAGCAGCACACAGGGGGAAAACTATGGCTACACCTTC. The genes are TRBV5-6 and TRBJ1-2; 8 bases match TRBD1. Germline CDR1 SGHDT, CDR2 YYEEEE. The ends lost 4 bases at V and 2 bases at J; junction bases unmatched: 4. This CDR3 is built from 14 residues.

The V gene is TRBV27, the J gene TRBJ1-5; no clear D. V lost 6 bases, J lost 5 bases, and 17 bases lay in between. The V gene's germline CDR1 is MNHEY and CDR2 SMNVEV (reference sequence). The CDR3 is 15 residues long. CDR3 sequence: CASRPSGRNDQPQHF. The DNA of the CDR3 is TGTGCCAGCAGACCCTCCGGTAGAAACGATCAGCCCCAGCATTTT.

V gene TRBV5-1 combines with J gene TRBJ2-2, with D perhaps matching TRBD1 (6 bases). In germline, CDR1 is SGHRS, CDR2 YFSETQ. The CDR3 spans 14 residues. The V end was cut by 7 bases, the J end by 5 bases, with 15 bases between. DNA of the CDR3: TGCGCCAGCCACTTACAGGGTCCGACCGGGGAGCTGTTTTTT. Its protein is CASHLQGPTGELFF.

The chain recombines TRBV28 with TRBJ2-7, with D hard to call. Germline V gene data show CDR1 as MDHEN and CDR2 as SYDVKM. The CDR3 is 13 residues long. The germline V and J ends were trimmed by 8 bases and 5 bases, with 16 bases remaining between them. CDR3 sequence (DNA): TGTGCCAGCCTACCTGCTTCCGTGGACGAGCAGTACTTC. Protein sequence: CASLPASVDEQYF.

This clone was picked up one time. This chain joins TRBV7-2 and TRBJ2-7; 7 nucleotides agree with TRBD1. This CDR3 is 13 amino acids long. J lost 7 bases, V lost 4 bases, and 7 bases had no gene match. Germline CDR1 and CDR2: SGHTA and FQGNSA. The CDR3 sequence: CASSSSTGQEQYV. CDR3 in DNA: TGTGCCAGCAGCTCCTCGACAGGGCAAGAGCAGTACGTC.

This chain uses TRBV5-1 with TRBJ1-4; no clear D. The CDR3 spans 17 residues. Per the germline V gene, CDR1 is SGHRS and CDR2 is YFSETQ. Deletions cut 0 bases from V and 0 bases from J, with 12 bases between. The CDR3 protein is CASSLGVGVATNEKLFF. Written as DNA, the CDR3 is TGCGCCAGCAGCTTGGGGGTCGGGGTAGCAACTAATGAAAAACTGTTTTTT.

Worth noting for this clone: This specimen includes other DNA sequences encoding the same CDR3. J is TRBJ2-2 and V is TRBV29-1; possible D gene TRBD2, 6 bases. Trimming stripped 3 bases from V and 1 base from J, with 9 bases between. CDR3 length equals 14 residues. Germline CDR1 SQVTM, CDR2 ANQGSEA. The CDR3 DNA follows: TGCAGCGTTGATATGGGAGGGAACACCGGGGAGCTGTTTTTT. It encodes CSVDMGGNTGELFF.

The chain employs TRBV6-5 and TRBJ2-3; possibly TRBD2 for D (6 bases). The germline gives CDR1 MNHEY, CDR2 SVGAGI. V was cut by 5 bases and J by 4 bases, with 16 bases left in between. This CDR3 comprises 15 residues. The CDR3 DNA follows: TGTGCCAGCAGTCGGGGTCGTACGGGAGCAGATACGCAGTATTTT. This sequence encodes CASSRGRTGADTQYF.

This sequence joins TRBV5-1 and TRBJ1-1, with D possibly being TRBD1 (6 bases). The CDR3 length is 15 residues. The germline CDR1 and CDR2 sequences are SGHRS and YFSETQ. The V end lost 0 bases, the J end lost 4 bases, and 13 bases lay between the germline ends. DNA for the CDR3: TGCGCCAGCAGCTTGGTGTTCAGGGGACGCACTGAAGCTTTCTTT. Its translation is CASSLVFRGRTEAFF.

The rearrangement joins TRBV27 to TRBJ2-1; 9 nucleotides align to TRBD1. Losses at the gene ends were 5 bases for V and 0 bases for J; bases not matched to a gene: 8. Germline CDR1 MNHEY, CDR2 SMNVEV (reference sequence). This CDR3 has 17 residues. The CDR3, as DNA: TGTGCCAGCAGTGGGACAGGGTCTATGCACTCCTACAATGAGCAGTTCTTC. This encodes CASSGTGSMHSYNEQFF.

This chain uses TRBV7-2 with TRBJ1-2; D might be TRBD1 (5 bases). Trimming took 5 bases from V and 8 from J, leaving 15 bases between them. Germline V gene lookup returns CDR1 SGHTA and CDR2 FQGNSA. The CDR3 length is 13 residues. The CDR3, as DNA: TGTGCCAGCAGCCAGGGACTCAGGGTCGGCTACACCTTC. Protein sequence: CASSQGLRVGYTF.

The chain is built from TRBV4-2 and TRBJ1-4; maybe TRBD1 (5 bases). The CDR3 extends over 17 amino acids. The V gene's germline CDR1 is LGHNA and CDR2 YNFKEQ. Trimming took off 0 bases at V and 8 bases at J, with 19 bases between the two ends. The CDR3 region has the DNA TGTGCCAGCAGCCAAGAGATGGTTGGAGGCGGGGGGGAAAAACTGTTTTTT. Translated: CASSQEMVGGGGEKLFF.

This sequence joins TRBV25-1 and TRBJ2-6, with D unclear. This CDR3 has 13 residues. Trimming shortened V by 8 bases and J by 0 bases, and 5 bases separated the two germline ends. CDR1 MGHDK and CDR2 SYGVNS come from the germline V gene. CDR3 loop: CASASSGANVLTF. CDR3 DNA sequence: TGTGCCAGCGCTAGCTCTGGGGCCAACGTCCTGACTTTC.

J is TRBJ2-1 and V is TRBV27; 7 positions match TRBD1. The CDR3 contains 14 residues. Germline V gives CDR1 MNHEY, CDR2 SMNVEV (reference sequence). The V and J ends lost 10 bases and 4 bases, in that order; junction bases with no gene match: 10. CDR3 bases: TGTGCCACAACACAGGGGTTTGGGTACAATGAGCAGTTCTTC. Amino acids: CATTQGFGYNEQFF.

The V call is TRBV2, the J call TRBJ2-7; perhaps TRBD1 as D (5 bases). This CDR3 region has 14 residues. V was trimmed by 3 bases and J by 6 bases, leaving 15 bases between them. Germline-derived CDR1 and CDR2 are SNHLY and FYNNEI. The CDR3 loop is CASSDGSGLGEQYF. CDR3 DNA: TGTGCCAGCAGTGACGGGTCAGGGCTGGGCGAGCAGTACTTC.

In DNA, the CDR3 is TGTGCCAGGCCAATGCGGGAGGGAAGCGACTATGGCTACACCTTC. This encodes CARPMREGSDYGYTF. The rearrangement links TRBV19 to TRBJ1-2; no definite D call. V lost 9 bases to trimming and J lost 3 bases, with 20 bases between them. Germline V CDR1 and CDR2: LNHDA, SQIVND (reference sequence). The CDR3 runs 15 residues. Combining the CDR3 with reference TRBV19 and TRBJ1-2 gives the whole variable domain DGGITQSPKYLFRKEGQNVTLSCEQNLNHDAMYWYRQDPGQGLRLIYYSQIVNDFQKGDIAEGYSVSREKKESFPLTVTSAQKNPTAFYLCARPMREGSDYGYTFGSGTRLTVV.

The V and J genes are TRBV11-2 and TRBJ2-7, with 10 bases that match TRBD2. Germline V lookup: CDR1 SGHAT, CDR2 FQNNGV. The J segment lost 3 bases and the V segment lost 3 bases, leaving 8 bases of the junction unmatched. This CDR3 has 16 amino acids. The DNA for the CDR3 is TGTGCCAGCAGCTTCCTTCTAGCGGGAGTATTCTACGAGCAGTACTTC. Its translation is CASSFLLAGVFYEQYF.